The 11 T cell receptor beta chains listed next were all sequenced from one sample in a study of identical twins. TCRdb processed the 5' RACE reads anew with MiXCR; each CDR3 protein has one entry. This sample has about 220,000 distinct CDR3 sequences, with 6.5% to 8% found just once. The sample also formed part of further work on T cells expressing NK-cell markers.

The specimen sequenced was CD8+ T cells sorted from blood. These receptors were taken from a woman under 30 in good health.

This clonotype was counted at least ten times. The chain recombines TRBV7-2 with TRBJ2-1; 7 bases are shared with TRBD2. The CDR3 loop spans 14 amino acids. The J segment lost 1 base and the V segment lost 3 bases, leaving 0 bases of the junction unmatched. Germline assignment: CDR1 SGHTA and CDR2 FQGNSA. In nucleotides, the CDR3 is TGTGCCAGCAGCTTCGGGGGGTCCTACAATGAGCAGTTCTTC. It translates to CASSFGGSYNEQFF.

This clonotype was detected many times. As DNA, the CDR3 is TGCAGCGGTCAGAAACAGGGAGCCCACGAGCAGTACTTC. Translation: CSGQKQGAHEQYF. The rearrangement links TRBV29-1 to TRBJ2-7; tentative D call: TRBD1 (6 bases). V lost 7 bases to trimming and J lost 5 bases, with 18 bases between them. This CDR3 has 13 residues. Germline loops: CDR1 SQVTM, CDR2 ANQGSEA.

This clonotype was picked up many times. CDR3 DNA sequence: TGTGCCAGCAGTTTATGGGACAGGCCCTACGAGCAGTACTTC. It specifies CASSLWDRPYEQYF. The chain carries TRBV27 and TRBJ2-7; TRBD1 aligns across 8 bases. V shed 1 base, J shed 2 bases, and the junction held 1 base outside the gene matches. Germline assignment: CDR1 MNHEY and CDR2 SMNVEV (reference sequence). This CDR3 region has 14 residues.

The chain has TRBV7-9 and TRBJ1-2; D uncertain. The CDR3 covers 14 residues. The germline gives CDR1 SEHNR, CDR2 FQNEAQ (reference sequence). Trimming took off 4 bases at V and 4 bases at J, with 13 bases between the two ends. The CDR3 is CASSSAKGLYGYTF. The CDR3 DNA sequence: TGTGCCAGCAGCTCGGCAAAAGGACTCTATGGCTACACCTTC.

This clonotype was observed at least ten times. The chain recombines TRBV27 with TRBJ2-7, with 7 bases matching TRBD2. Germline V gene lookup returns CDR1 MNHEY and CDR2 SMNVEV (reference sequence). The CDR3 extends over 15 amino acids. Trimming removed 6 bases from V and 0 bases from J; junction bases left unmatched: 8. As DNA, the CDR3 is TGTGCCAGCAGGCCATCGGGGGGAAACTCCTACGAGCAGTACTTC. Its translation is CASRPSGGNSYEQYF.

This chain uses TRBV6-1 with TRBJ2-3; TRBD2 might be the D (6 bases). From germline, CDR1 is MNHNS and CDR2 SASEGT. V lost 6 bases to trimming and J lost 5 bases, with 18 bases between them. The CDR3 is made up of 15 amino acids. CDR3 in DNA: TGTGCCAGCAGCCCCACCTTCGGGGGACTAGATACGCAGTATTTT. Protein sequence: CASSPTFGGLDTQYF.

The chain has TRBV7-2 and TRBJ2-7; the D is unclear. Germline CDR1 and CDR2: SGHTA and FQGNSA. The CDR3 has 12 amino acids. V lost 7 bases, J lost 6 bases, and 13 bases lay in between. The CDR3 bases are TGTGCCAGCACCAGTAGTTCTACCGAGCAGTACTTC. It translates to CASTSSSTEQYF.

This clonotype has just a few counts. The junction departs from the called germline gene at one end, perhaps through a read error. The chain joins TRBV6-1 to TRBJ2-7; TRBD2 aligns across 8 bases. CDR1 MNHNS and CDR2 SASEGT come from the germline V gene. The CDR3 consists of 13 residues. The CDR3 here is CASREAGAYEQYF. The CDR3 DNA follows: TGTGCCAGCAGGGAAGCGGGGGCCTACGAGCAGTACTTC.

This sequence joins TRBV9 and TRBJ2-7; no clear D. V was clipped by 0 bases and J by 5 bases, with 12 bases between them. CDR3 length: 14 amino acids. Per the germline V gene, CDR1 is SGDLS and CDR2 is YYNGEE. The CDR3, as DNA: TGTGCCAGCAGCGTAGGTGAGTGGTTCCACGAGCAGTACTTC. This encodes CASSVGEWFHEQYF.

The chain has TRBV10-2 and TRBJ2-7, with 9 bases matching TRBD2. This CDR3 spans 15 amino acids. CDR1 is WSHSY and CDR2 is SAAADI in the germline V gene. V shed 7 bases, J shed 0 bases, and the junction held 7 bases outside the gene matches. The CDR3 is CASKVDSGSSYEQYF. In DNA form, the CDR3 reads TGCGCCAGCAAAGTTGATAGCGGGAGCTCCTACGAGCAGTACTTC.

This clonotype has a handful of counts. This rearrangement joins TRBV9 to TRBJ2-1, with D tentatively TRBD1 or TRBD2 (5 bases each). V lost 6 bases and J 10 bases, leaving 14 bases between the germline ends. Germline V gives CDR1 SGDLS, CDR2 YYNGEE. The CDR3 contains 12 residues. The CDR3 bases are TGTGCCAGCAATCACGGGACCCGGGAGCAGTTCTTC. Translated: CASNHGTREQFF.